The 24 T cell receptor beta chains given below trace back to one sample, sequenced in a study of control samples from healthy donors and cancer patients. The method was immunoSEQ multiplex PCR; TCRdb's version includes in-frame clones alone and lacks a portion of them. The sample lists tens of thousands of clones; around 90% were seen once. Sequencing was carried out using PBMCs. The receptors derive from a woman between 50 and 59 years old with colorectal cancer.

This clone was picked up one time. The chain carries TRBV28 and TRBJ2-5; 9 positions agree with TRBD2. This CDR3 spans 13 amino acids. Germline lookup yields CDR1 MDHEN and CDR2 SYDVKM. J was trimmed by 4 bases and V by 3 bases; bases with no gene match: 0. The CDR3 DNA sequence: TGTGCCAGCAGTTTGGGACTAGCAGAGACCCAGTACTTC. As protein: CASSLGLAETQYF.

This clone was seen a single time. The CDR3 is CASRPGLAGGTDTQYF. The CDR3 DNA reads as TGTGCCAGCAGGCCCGGACTAGCGGGGGGGACAGATACGCAGTATTTT. This chain links TRBV2 with TRBJ2-3; 15 bases match TRBD2. The CDR3 is 16 residues long. The germline V gene has CDR1 SNHLY and CDR2 FYNNEI. V shed 6 bases and J 3 bases; nucleotides not matched to a gene: 4.

J is TRBJ2-3 and V is TRBV9; 9 nucleotides match TRBD2. The CDR3 is 17 residues long. Trimming at V came to 3 bases and at J to 2 bases, leaving 10 bases not matched to a gene. The germline V gene encodes CDR1 SGDLS and CDR2 YYNGEE. CDR3: CASSGLNSGGLTDTQYF. CDR3 nucleotides: TGTGCCAGCAGCGGTCTAAATAGCGGGGGACTCACAGATACGCAGTATTTT.

This chain links TRBV29-1 with TRBJ1-1, with 8 bases lining up with TRBD1. This CDR3 comprises 13 residues. Germline loops: CDR1 SQVTM, CDR2 ANQGSEA. V lost 8 bases and J lost 1; bases outside the gene matches: 6. CDR3 bases: TGCAGCCTCAGACAGGGGCAGAACACTGAAGCTTTCTTT. As protein: CSLRQGQNTEAFF.

The chain joins TRBV18 to TRBJ1-5, with TRBD1 as a possible D gene (5 bases). Germline assignment: CDR1 KGHSH and CDR2 LQKENI. V was pared by 4 bases and J by 5 bases, with 9 bases between. The CDR3 contains 13 residues. The CDR3 loop is CASSRRDDQPQHF. The CDR3 coding sequence is TGTGCCAGCTCACGCCGGGACGATCAGCCCCAGCATTTT. The whole variable domain, remainder taken from reference TRBV18 and TRBJ1-5, is NAGVMQNPRHLVRRRGQEARLRCSPMKGHSHVYWYRQLPEEGLKFMVYLQKENIIDESGMPKERFSAEFPKEGPSILRIQQVVRGDSAAYFCASSRRDDQPQHFGDGTRLSIL.

A single count supports this clone. The CDR3 loop reads CASRSSMGVGNTIYF. The CDR3 DNA reads as TGTGCCAGCAGGTCTTCCATGGGGGTGGGAAACACCATATATTTT. The V and J genes are TRBV6-5 and TRBJ1-3; a possible D gene is TRBD1 (5 bases). V gave up 6 bases and J gave up 4 bases, with 16 bases separating them. The germline V gene has CDR1 MNHEY and CDR2 SVGAGI. The CDR3 sequence is 15 residues long.

The J gene is TRBJ1-2, the V gene TRBV2; maybe TRBD1 (5 bases). The CDR3 is 13 amino acids. Trimming removed 1 base at V and 6 bases at J, with 9 bases between. Germline V gene data show CDR1 as SNHLY and CDR2 as FYNNEI. The CDR3 sequence: CASSEEGGDGYTF. CDR3 DNA sequence: TGTGCCAGCAGTGAAGAAGGAGGGGATGGCTACACCTTC.

This chain joins TRBV7-2 and TRBJ2-3, with unresolved D. V shed 4 bases and J shed 3 bases, with 5 bases lying between them. This CDR3 comprises 12 residues. CDR1 is SGHTA and CDR2 is FQGNSA in the germline V gene. DNA for the CDR3: TGTGCCAGCAGCTCGGTTACAGATACGCAGTATTTT. Protein sequence: CASSSVTDTQYF.

This sequence joins TRBV30 and TRBJ2-1, with 10 bases that match TRBD2. The CDR3 contains 15 residues. V shed 0 bases, J shed 2 bases, and the junction held 1 base outside the gene matches. CDR1 and CDR2 from the germline V gene are GTSNPN and SVGIG (reference sequence). CDR3 sequence: CAWSVGLAAYNEQFF. The CDR3 DNA sequence: TGTGCCTGGAGTGTAGGACTAGCGGCCTACAATGAGCAGTTCTTC.

In this sample, this clone turned up a few times. The genes are TRBV9 and TRBJ2-5, with D possibly being TRBD2 (6 bases). CDR3 size: 16 residues. V gave up 0 bases and J gave up 2 bases, with 14 bases separating them. Germline-derived CDR1 and CDR2 are SGDLS and YYNGEE. CDR3 residues: CASSVAVGGAQETQYF. CDR3 coding DNA: TGTGCCAGCAGCGTAGCGGTCGGGGGAGCTCAAGAGACCCAGTACTTC.

The J gene is TRBJ1-1, the V gene TRBV12-3 or TRBV12-4; D is ambiguous. This CDR3 contains 13 residues. The V end was cut by 5 bases, the J end by 1 base, with 8 bases between. In DNA form, the CDR3 reads TGTGCCAGCAGTCCGGACCCGAACACTGAAGCTTTCTTT. Translating it yields CASSPDPNTEAFF.

This chain uses TRBV5-4 with TRBJ2-5, with 8 bases fitting TRBD2. The V gene end was trimmed by 3 bases and the J gene end by 4 bases; junction bases not matched to a gene: 8. This CDR3 spans 15 amino acids. Germline-derived CDR1 and CDR2 are SGHNT and YYREEE (reference sequence). This CDR3 is CASSSRGGLGETQYF. Written as DNA, the CDR3 is TGTGCCAGCAGCTCTCGGGGGGGCCTCGGAGAGACCCAGTACTTC.

The chain recombines TRBV5-1 with TRBJ1-2; D is unresolved. This CDR3 is built from 15 residues. The germline V and J ends were trimmed by 9 bases and 0 bases, with 18 bases remaining between them. Germline V gives CDR1 SGHRS, CDR2 YFSETQ. Here the CDR3 DNA reads TGCGCCACCAAATCGACATTCGGGGCTAACTATGGCTACACCTTC. Encoded protein: CATKSTFGANYGYTF.

CDR3 nucleotide sequence: TGTGCCAGCAGTCCACGACAGGGTGGCGGCTACACCTTC. Protein sequence: CASSPRQGGGYTF. The chain joins TRBV6-5 to TRBJ1-2; 7 nucleotides match TRBD1. V lost 5 bases and J lost 8; bases outside the gene matches: 8. This CDR3 comprises 13 residues. Germline V gene data show CDR1 as MNHEY and CDR2 as SVGAGI.

This rearrangement joins TRBV14 to TRBJ2-7, with 8 bases lining up with TRBD1. CDR1 is SGHDN and CDR2 is FVKESK in the germline V gene. Trimming took 5 bases from V and 4 from J; bases not matched to a gene: 4. This CDR3 spans 13 amino acids. The CDR3 region has the DNA TGTGCCAGCAGCTGGGGACAGGCTTACGAGCAGTACGTC. Encoded protein: CASSWGQAYEQYV.

The chain has TRBV5-5 and TRBJ1-2; D remains ambiguous. The CDR3 extends over 11 amino acids. V gave up 2 bases and J gave up 5 bases, with 4 bases separating them. Germline values: CDR1 SGHKS, CDR2 YYEKEE (reference sequence). The CDR3 is CASSLGYGYTF. CDR3 sequence (DNA): TGTGCCAGCAGCTTAGGGTATGGCTACACCTTC.

V and J are TRBV2 and TRBJ2-1; D is unresolved. The CDR3 sequence is 11 residues long. Trimming took 8 bases from V and 5 from J, leaving 7 bases between them. Looked up from germline, CDR1 is SNHLY and CDR2 is FYNNEI. The CDR3, as DNA: TGTGCCAGCTGCCCGCACAATGAGCAGTTCTTC. Its protein is CASCPHNEQFF.

The rearrangement links TRBV5-1 to TRBJ1-2; D is perhaps TRBD1 (5 bases). The CDR3 runs 14 residues. Trimming shortened V by 1 base and J by 1 base, and 8 bases separated the two germline ends. Germline assignment: CDR1 SGHRS and CDR2 YFSETQ. The CDR3 DNA follows: TGCGCCAGCAGCTTGACAGGACTTAACTATGGCTACACCTTC. This translates into CASSLTGLNYGYTF.

This clone has only one observation. The CDR3 protein is CASSQDRGSETQYF. CDR3 nucleotides: TGTGCCAGCAGCCAGGACAGGGGGTCGGAGACCCAGTACTTC. The rearrangement links TRBV7-2 to TRBJ2-5, with 10 bases that match TRBD1. J gave up 5 bases and V 5 bases, and 5 bases lay outside the gene matches. Germline lookup yields CDR1 SGHTA and CDR2 FQGNSA. The length of the CDR3 is 14 residues.

This chain connects TRBV6-1 to TRBJ1-4; 7 bases align to TRBD1. The length of the CDR3 is 15 residues. CDR1 is MNHNS and CDR2 is SASEGT in the germline V gene. With 2 bases clipped from V and 8 bases from J, the junction kept 8 bases outside the gene matches. The CDR3 DNA reads as TGTGCCAGCAGTGAACCCAGGGGGTTCGGAGAAAAACTGTTTTTT. It is translated as CASSEPRGFGEKLFF.

The chain joins TRBV20-1 to TRBJ2-4, with unresolved D. The CDR3 consists of 11 residues. CDR1 DFQATT and CDR2 SNEGSKA come from the germline V gene (reference sequence). Trimming took off 1 base at V and 9 bases at J, with 7 bases between the two ends. This CDR3 reads CSARGSGIQYF. CDR3 sequence (DNA): TGCAGTGCTAGAGGTTCCGGCATTCAGTACTTC.

This sequence joins TRBV19 and TRBJ1-2; TRBD1 matches 11 bases. Trimming at V came to 4 bases and at J to 7 bases, leaving 5 bases not matched to a gene. Germline CDR1 and CDR2: LNHDA and SQIVND (reference sequence). This CDR3 is 14 amino acids long. The CDR3 region is CASSTGDRGAGYTF. Written as DNA, the CDR3 is TGTGCCAGTAGTACCGGGGACAGGGGGGCTGGCTACACCTTC.

The chain employs TRBV5-1 and TRBJ1-2; 9 bases match TRBD1. CDR1 and CDR2 (germline): SGHRS, YFSETQ. This CDR3 comprises 16 residues. J was trimmed by 5 bases and V by 0 bases; bases with no gene match: 8. The CDR3 nucleotides read TGCGCCAGCAGCTTGGGGGGACAGGGATTGGAATATGGCTACACCTTC. Its translation is CASSLGGQGLEYGYTF.

The chain joins TRBV20-1 to TRBJ2-1, with 11 bases that match TRBD2. The ends lost 3 bases at V and 6 bases at J; junction bases unmatched: 7. The germline gives CDR1 DFQATT, CDR2 SNEGSKA (reference sequence). This CDR3 region has 15 residues. As DNA, the CDR3 is TGCAGTGCTAGTGATAGCGGGGGGGCGGGCAATGAGCAGTTCTTC. It is translated as CSASDSGGAGNEQFF.